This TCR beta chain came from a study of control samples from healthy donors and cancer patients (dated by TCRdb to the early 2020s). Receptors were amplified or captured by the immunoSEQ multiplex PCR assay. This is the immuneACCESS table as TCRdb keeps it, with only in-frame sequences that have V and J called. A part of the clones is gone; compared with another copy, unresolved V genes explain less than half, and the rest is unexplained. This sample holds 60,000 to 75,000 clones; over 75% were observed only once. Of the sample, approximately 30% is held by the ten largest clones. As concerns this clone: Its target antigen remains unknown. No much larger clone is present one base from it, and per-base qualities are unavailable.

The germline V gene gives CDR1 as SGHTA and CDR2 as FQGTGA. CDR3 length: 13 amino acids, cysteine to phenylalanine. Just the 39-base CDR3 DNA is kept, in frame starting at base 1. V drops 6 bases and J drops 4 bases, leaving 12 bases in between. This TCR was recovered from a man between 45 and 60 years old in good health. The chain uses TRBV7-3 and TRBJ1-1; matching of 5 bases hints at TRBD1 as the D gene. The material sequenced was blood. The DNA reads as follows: TGTGCCAGCAGGGACGCGGGGGGCACTGAAGCTTTCTTT. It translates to CASRDAGGTEAFF.